The next 5 T cell receptor beta chains were all read from a single sample in a study of a mutant IDH1 vaccine in newly diagnosed glioma. The time point here: week 35, safety follow-up. Mutant IDH1 20-mer peptide, at 300 ug, made up each vaccine dose, with topical imiquimod. These TCRs are of unknown antigen specificity. Some clones are missing from TCRdb's copy, which holds only in-frame ones; the method was immunoSEQ multiplex PCR. The data hold 45,000 to 50,000 clones, with about 88% observed a single time. This specimen consisted of PBMCs, obtained from a glioma patient whose treatment included an IDH1 peptide vaccine. These receptors all stem from a woman aged 40-49 years with glioma.

The rearrangement links TRBV2 to TRBJ1-1; 7 positions match TRBD1. The CDR3 runs 14 residues. The V and J ends lost 5 bases and 0 bases, in that order; junction bases with no gene match: 3. Germline values: CDR1 SNHLY, CDR2 FYNNEI. The CDR3, as DNA: TGTGCCAGCAGTTGGACAGGAGTGAACACTGAAGCTTTCTTT. Protein: CASSWTGVNTEAFF.

A few counts support this clone. The chain is built from TRBV29-1 and TRBJ1-5; 9 bases fit TRBD1. CDR3 size: 15 residues. V lost 4 bases, J lost 6 bases, and 10 bases stayed unmatched. Germline CDR1 and CDR2: SQVTM and ANQGSEA. The CDR3, as DNA: TGCAGCGTTGCGGATGCCGGGACAGGGAGTCAGCCCCAGCATTTT. This codes for CSVADAGTGSQPQHF.

The chain employs TRBV7-2 and TRBJ2-7; D gene ambiguous. This CDR3 has 12 amino acids. Germline CDR1 reads SGHTA; CDR2 reads FQGNSA. The V end lost 3 bases, the J end lost 7 bases, and 10 bases lay between the germline ends. The CDR3 coding sequence is TGTGCCAGCAGCTTCCCTCTCGGAGAGCAGTACTTC. Amino acids: CASSFPLGEQYF.

The chain uses TRBV5-1 and TRBJ1-5, with TRBD1 as a possible D gene (6 bases). CDR1 is SGHRS, CDR2 YFSETQ, per germline. V lost 4 bases and J 4 bases, leaving 12 bases between the germline ends. This CDR3 comprises 14 residues. CDR3 sequence (DNA): TGCGCCAGCAGCGAACAGGGAGGGAATCAGCCCCAGCATTTT. Its protein is CASSEQGGNQPQHF. The full variable domain, in which reference TRBV5-1 and TRBJ1-5 provide the parts outside the CDR3, is KAGVTQTPRYLIKTRGQQVTLSCSPISGHRSVSWYQQTPGQGLQFLFEYFSETQRNKGNFPGRFSGRQFSNSRSEMNVSTLELGDSALYLCASSEQGGNQPQHFGDGTRLSIL.

The V and J genes are TRBV6-5 and TRBJ1-2; a weak D match, TRBD1 (6 bases). V dropped 6 bases and J dropped 4 bases, with 12 bases sitting between them. Germline assignment: CDR1 MNHEY and CDR2 SVGAGI. The CDR3 sequence is 13 residues long. In nucleotides, the CDR3 is TGTGCCAGCAGGACCAGGGGATCCTATGGCTACACCTTC. Translated: CASRTRGSYGYTF.